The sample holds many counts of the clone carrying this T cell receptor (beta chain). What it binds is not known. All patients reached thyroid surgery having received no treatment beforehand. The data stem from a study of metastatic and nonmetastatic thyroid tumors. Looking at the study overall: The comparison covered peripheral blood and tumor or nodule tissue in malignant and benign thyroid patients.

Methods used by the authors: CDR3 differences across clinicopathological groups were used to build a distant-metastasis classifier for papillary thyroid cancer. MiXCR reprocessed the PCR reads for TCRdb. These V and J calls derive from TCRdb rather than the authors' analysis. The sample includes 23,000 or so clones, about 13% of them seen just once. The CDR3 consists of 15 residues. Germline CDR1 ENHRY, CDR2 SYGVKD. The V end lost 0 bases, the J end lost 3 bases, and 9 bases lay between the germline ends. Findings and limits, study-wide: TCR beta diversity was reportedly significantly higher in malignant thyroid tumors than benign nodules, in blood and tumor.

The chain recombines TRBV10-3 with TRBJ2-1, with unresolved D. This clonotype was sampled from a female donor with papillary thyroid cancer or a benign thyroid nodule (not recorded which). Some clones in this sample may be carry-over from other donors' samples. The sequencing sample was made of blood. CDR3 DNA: TGTGCCATCAGTGAGTCGCCACAGATCTACAATGAGCAGTTCTTC. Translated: CAISESPQIYNEQFF.